One and the same sample provided the 15 T cell receptor beta chains below, sequenced in a study of T cell responses to AZD1222 COVID-19 vaccine. Method: immunoSEQ multiplex PCR; TCRdb's copy keeps in-frame clones and lacks some. In the table there are approximately 90,000 clones, 90% of which are singletons. Sequences were derived from peripheral blood, sampled on day 0 of AZD1222 vaccination. Receptors originate from an adult in good health.

V gene TRBV5-1 combines with J gene TRBJ2-2; a weak D match, TRBD1 (5 bases). This CDR3 contains 14 residues. Germline CDR1 reads SGHRS; CDR2 reads YFSETQ. V was shortened by 4 bases and J by 1 base, with 8 bases between the two germline ends. CDR3: CASSIDRNTGELFF. The CDR3 nucleotides are TGCGCCAGCAGCATCGACAGGAACACCGGGGAGCTGTTTTTT.

The V call is TRBV29-1, the J call TRBJ1-1; a weak D match, TRBD1 (5 bases). Germline V gives CDR1 SQVTM, CDR2 ANQGSEA. V lost 6 bases and J lost 0, with 11 bases in between. This CDR3 has 13 residues. CDR3 nucleotides: TGCAGCGTCTCCGGGACGGTGAACACTGAAGCTTTCTTT. Its protein product is CSVSGTVNTEAFF.

In its sample, this clone was seen once. The V gene is TRBV30, the J gene TRBJ1-4; D may be TRBD1 (5 bases). The CDR3 covers 12 residues. Germline V gives CDR1 GTSNPN, CDR2 SVGIG (reference sequence). The V end lost 8 bases, the J end lost 7 bases, and 14 bases lay between the germline ends. Written as DNA, the CDR3 is TGTGCCGGACAATCCGCAGCTGAAAAACTGTTTTTT. This sequence encodes CAGQSAAEKLFF.

V usage is TRBV6-1 and J usage is TRBJ1-1; D is undetermined. The CDR3 is 12 residues long. V dropped 2 bases and J dropped 0 bases, with 1 base sitting between them. Germline V CDR1 and CDR2: MNHNS, SASEGT. The CDR3 DNA reads as TGTGCCAGCAGTGAATTGAACACTGAAGCTTTCTTT. The encoded protein is CASSELNTEAFF.

This chain connects TRBV10-1 to TRBJ2-2, with D unresolved. The CDR3 has 15 amino acids. Deletions cut 9 bases from V and 1 base from J, with 15 bases between. The germline gives CDR1 WNHNN, CDR2 SYGVQD (reference sequence). CDR3: CASTMRQENTGELFF. In nucleotides, the CDR3 is TGCGCCAGTACTATGAGGCAGGAGAACACCGGGGAGCTGTTTTTT.

In nucleotides, the CDR3 is TGTGCCAGCAGCCAAGATGTCAGCGGTAGCACAGATACGCAGTATTTT. Translation gives CASSQDVSGSTDTQYF. This chain uses TRBV3-1 (or the pseudogene TRBV3-2) with TRBJ2-3; a possible D gene is TRBD2 (5 bases). Trimming took off 0 bases at V and 0 bases at J, with 10 bases between the two ends. CDR3 length equals 16 residues. Germline loops: CDR1 LGHDT, CDR2 YNNKEL (reference sequence).

The rearrangement uses TRBV25-1 and TRBJ1-1; 8 bases match TRBD1. The CDR3 totals 15 residues. The germline gives CDR1 MGHDK, CDR2 SYGVNS. V was clipped by 4 bases and J by 1 base; unmatched bases: 5. CDR3 coding DNA: TGTGCCAGCAGTGGGTACAGGGGGGCGAACACTGAAGCTTTCTTT. This encodes CASSGYRGANTEAFF.

The DNA for the CDR3 is TGTGCCAGCAGTGAACCCGGGGGAGGGGTATATGAAAAACTGTTTTTT. It codes for CASSEPGGGVYEKLFF. The V call is TRBV25-1, the J call TRBJ1-4; TRBD1 might be the D (5 bases). The CDR3 is 16 residues long. Trimming took 2 bases from V and 6 from J, leaving 16 bases between them. Germline V gives CDR1 MGHDK, CDR2 SYGVNS.

The chain carries TRBV25-1 and TRBJ2-1; 7 nucleotides agree with TRBD1. The V and J ends lost 3 bases and 7 bases, in that order; junction bases with no gene match: 15. Germline V lookup: CDR1 MGHDK, CDR2 SYGVNS. CDR3 length: 17 residues. The DNA for the CDR3 is TGTGCCAGCAGTGATCTGAGAGGGGGCGCCGGTAGTAATGAGCAGTTCTTC. It encodes CASSDLRGGAGSNEQFF.

The genes are TRBV12-3 or TRBV12-4 and TRBJ1-2; 7 nucleotides line up with TRBD1. CDR3 length equals 13 residues. The V and J ends lost 1 base and 8 bases, in that order; junction bases with no gene match: 4. The CDR3 nucleotides are TGTGCCAGCAGTTTAGACCAGGGGGACGGCTACACCTTC. The encoded protein is CASSLDQGDGYTF.

The chain employs TRBV30 and TRBJ2-2; D remains ambiguous. V lost 3 bases, J lost 7 bases, and 3 bases lay in between. The CDR3 contains 10 residues. CDR1 GTSNPN and CDR2 SVGIG come from the germline V gene (reference sequence). The CDR3 nucleotides read TGTGCCTGGAGCGTCGGGGAGCTGTTTTTT. Its protein product is CAWSVGELFF.

The rearrangement links TRBV9 to TRBJ1-1; no definite D call. This CDR3 is 15 amino acids long. Between the trimmed V and J ends, which lost 0 bases and 0 bases, there was a span of 9 bases. The V gene's germline CDR1 is SGDLS and CDR2 YYNGEE. The DNA for the CDR3 is TGTGCCAGCAGCGTAGAGGCGGGGATGAACACTGAAGCTTTCTTT. Its translation: CASSVEAGMNTEAFF.

This clone appeared a single time. V and J are TRBV19 and TRBJ1-5; TRBD1 matches at 10 bases. The length of the CDR3 is 16 residues. Germline-derived CDR1 and CDR2 are LNHDA and SQIVND (reference sequence). V lost 5 bases, J lost 4 bases, and 8 bases stayed unmatched. The CDR3 protein is CASSVGTGATNQPQHF. In DNA form, the CDR3 reads TGTGCCAGTAGTGTGGGGACAGGGGCGACGAATCAGCCCCAGCATTTT.

V is TRBV11-2 and J is TRBJ2-7; 10 bases fit TRBD1. Per germline, CDR1 SGHAT and CDR2 FQNNGV. The J segment lost 1 base and the V segment lost 4 bases, leaving 7 bases of the junction unmatched. The CDR3 is 16 amino acids. This chain's CDR3 is CASSSYDRGPSYEQYF. The CDR3 DNA follows: TGTGCCAGCAGCTCATACGACAGGGGGCCTTCCTACGAGCAGTACTTC.

The genes are TRBV30 and TRBJ2-7; D not resolved. CDR1 and CDR2 from the germline V gene are GTSNPN and SVGIG (reference sequence). This CDR3 is 12 amino acids long. V was pared by 0 bases and J by 3 bases, with 6 bases between. The CDR3 coding sequence is TGTGCCTGGAGTGTAACGAACTACGAGCAGTACTTC. It yields the protein CAWSVTNYEQYF.